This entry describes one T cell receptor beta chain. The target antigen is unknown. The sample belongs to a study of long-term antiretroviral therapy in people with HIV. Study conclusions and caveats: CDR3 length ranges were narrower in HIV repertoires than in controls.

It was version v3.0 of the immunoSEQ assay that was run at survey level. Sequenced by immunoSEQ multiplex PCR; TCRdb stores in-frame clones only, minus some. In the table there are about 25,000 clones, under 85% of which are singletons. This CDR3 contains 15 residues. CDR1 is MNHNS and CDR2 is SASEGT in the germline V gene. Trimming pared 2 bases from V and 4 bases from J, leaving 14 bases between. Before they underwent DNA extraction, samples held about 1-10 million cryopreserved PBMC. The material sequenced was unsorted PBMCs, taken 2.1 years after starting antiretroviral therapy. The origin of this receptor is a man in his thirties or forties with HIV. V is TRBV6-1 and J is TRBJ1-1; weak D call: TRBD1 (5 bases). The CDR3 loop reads CASSEMGVQGTEAFF. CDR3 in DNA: TGTGCCAGCAGTGAAATGGGGGTTCAGGGCACTGAAGCTTTCTTT.